These 18 T cell receptor beta chains share one sample of origin, sequenced in a study of T cells in Graves' hyperthyroidism and ophthalmopathy. Researchers amplified the TCR beta CDR3 regions from RNA transcripts. HTBI primers were the set used in a first-round RT-PCR of the TCR CDR3. TCRdb fed the multiplex PCR reads into MiXCR, producing one record per CDR3 protein. Of a few hundred thousand distinct CDR3 sequences listed, about 13% are singletons. The specimen was blood. These receptors all come from a woman younger than 30 with Graves' hyperthyroidism.

This clonotype occurred many times. The CDR3, as DNA: TGTGCCAGCAGTTACTCTGGACAGGTGGTTGGAGAGACCCAGTACTTC. Translated: CASSYSGQVVGETQYF. The chain joins TRBV6-5 to TRBJ2-5; the match to TRBD1 covers 7 bases. This CDR3 comprises 16 residues. Unmatched junction bases numbered 8, after V lost 0 bases and J lost 4 bases. Germline V CDR1 and CDR2: MNHEY, SVGAGI.

This clonotype was recorded a few times. V is TRBV28 and J is TRBJ1-3; D is uncertain. Germline V CDR1 and CDR2: MDHEN, SYDVKM. Trimming took 7 bases from V and 0 from J, leaving 10 bases between them. The CDR3 is made up of 14 amino acids. CDR3 sequence reads: CASTRGFSGNTIYF. In nucleotides, the CDR3 is TGTGCCAGCACCAGAGGGTTCTCTGGAAACACCATATATTTT.

This clonotype was observed a handful of times. Here the CDR3 reads CASSVVGTNSPLHF. The CDR3 bases are TGTGCCAGCAGCGTAGTGGGCACAAATTCACCCCTCCACTTT. The chain joins TRBV9 to TRBJ1-6; D is uncertain. Trimming pared 0 bases from V and 7 bases from J, leaving 8 bases between. This CDR3 comprises 14 residues. The germline V gene has CDR1 SGDLS and CDR2 YYNGEE.

This clonotype was observed at least ten times. The V gene is TRBV6-1, the J gene TRBJ2-7; 8 nucleotides align to TRBD2. J lost 6 bases, V lost 5 bases, and 15 bases had no gene match. The CDR3 is made up of 16 amino acids. Germline values: CDR1 MNHNS, CDR2 SASEGT. This CDR3 reads CASSYSVGGARSEQYF. The CDR3 nucleotides read TGTGCCAGCAGTTATTCTGTCGGGGGGGCGCGATCCGAGCAGTACTTC.

This clonotype came up a few times. A much larger clone sits a single nucleotide away, making a read error possible. This chain links TRBV28 with TRBJ2-1; tentative D call: TRBD2 (6 bases). V was shortened by 6 bases and J by 7 bases, with 19 bases between the two germline ends. The CDR3 loop spans 15 amino acids. Germline values: CDR1 MDHEN, CDR2 SYDVKM. The CDR3 spells CASRPGGSRRNEQFF. DNA for the CDR3: TGTGCCAGCAGACCCGGGGGTAGCCGGAGAAATGAGCAGTTCTTC. Variable domain in full (rest from reference TRBV28 and TRBJ2-1): DVKVTQSSRYLVKRTGEKVFLECVQDMDHENMFWYRQDPGLGLRLIYFSYDVKMKEKGDIPEGYSVSREKKERFSLILESASTNQTSMYLCASRPGGSRRNEQFFGPGTRLTVL.

This clonotype was recorded at least ten times. The chain carries TRBV5-6 and TRBJ2-7; unclear D gene. The CDR3 extends over 12 amino acids. Germline V gene data show CDR1 as SGHDT and CDR2 as YYEEEE. V was clipped by 4 bases and J by 2 bases, with 7 bases between them. DNA of the CDR3: TGTGCCAGCAGCACCGACCCCTACGAGCAGTACTTC. This translates into CASSTDPYEQYF.

With respect to this clonotype: A much more abundant neighbour one base away suggests this may be a read error. V and J are TRBV30 and TRBJ2-7; 8 positions agree with TRBD1. The CDR3 spans 14 residues. Germline-derived CDR1 and CDR2 are GTSNPN and SVGIG (reference sequence). CDR3 sequence: CAWSGTGLTYERYF. Written as DNA, the CDR3 is TGTGCCTGGAGTGGGACAGGGTTAACCTACGAGCGGTACTTC.

In its sample, this clonotype was seen many times. J is TRBJ2-7 and V is TRBV6-2 or TRBV6-3; 8 positions agree with TRBD2. Per the germline V gene, CDR1 is MNHEY and CDR2 is SVGEGT. This CDR3 contains 14 residues. V shed 2 bases, J shed 2 bases, and the junction held 2 bases outside the gene matches. CDR3 sequence (DNA): TGTGCCAGCAGTTACACTAGCGGAGCCTACGAGCAGTACTTC. It is translated as CASSYTSGAYEQYF.

This clonotype occurred many times. The gene calls are TRBV11-1 and TRBJ2-5, with 11 bases identical to TRBD1. The CDR3 covers 16 residues. J gave up 3 bases and V 5 bases, and 8 bases lay outside the gene matches. Germline V gene data show CDR1 as SGHAT and CDR2 as FQDESV (reference sequence). CDR3 sequence: CASSAGTGGREETQYF. The CDR3 DNA reads TGTGCCAGCAGCGCCGGGACAGGGGGAAGGGAAGAGACCCAGTACTTC.

This clonotype was picked up many times. The chain recombines TRBV5-6 with TRBJ2-7; 9 nucleotides align to TRBD2. CDR3 size: 18 residues. V lost 5 bases and J lost 0; bases outside the gene matches: 15. Germline CDR1 is SGHDT and CDR2 is YYEEEE. CDR3 amino acids: CASSLRRSAGGSSYEQYF. As DNA, the CDR3 is TGTGCCAGCAGTTTGAGGCGGTCCGCGGGAGGGTCCTCCTACGAGCAGTACTTC.

There are many counts of this clonotype. The chain carries TRBV6-1 and TRBJ2-3, with D unresolved. Germline V gene data show CDR1 as MNHNS and CDR2 as SASEGT. The CDR3 extends over 14 amino acids. The V end was cut by 7 bases, the J end by 3 bases, with 14 bases between. CDR3 DNA sequence: TGTGCCAGCAATCATCCCAGTCGAACAGATACGCAGTATTTT. This sequence encodes CASNHPSRTDTQYF.

This clonotype occurred many times. The chain has TRBV6-1 and TRBJ1-5; D not resolved. Trimming took 6 bases from V and 0 from J, leaving 12 bases between them. The germline V gene has CDR1 MNHNS and CDR2 SASEGT. The CDR3 runs 15 residues. DNA for the CDR3: TGTGCCAGCAGGCGGACGGCAGATAGCAATCAGCCCCAGCATTTT. It codes for CASRRTADSNQPQHF.

The chain carries TRBV6-1 and TRBJ2-1; D is ambiguous. There are 13 residues in the CDR3. Germline CDR1 is MNHNS and CDR2 is SASEGT. V lost 6 bases, J lost 10 bases, and 16 bases lay in between. The CDR3 sequence: CASSLRGPHEQFF. The CDR3 DNA reads TGTGCCAGCAGCCTACGAGGCCCACACGAGCAGTTCTTC.

CDR3 in DNA: TGTGCCAGCAGCTTAGGAGTACGGGAACCTAATGAAAAACTGTTTTTT. It translates to CASSLGVREPNEKLFF. The genes are TRBV7-9 and TRBJ1-4; no reliable D call. The CDR3 is made up of 16 amino acids. Germline CDR1 reads SEHNR; CDR2 reads FQNEAQ (reference sequence). The V and J ends lost 1 base and 3 bases respectively, with 12 bases between them.

This clonotype appeared many times. The chain recombines TRBV11-3 with TRBJ2-2; D is possibly TRBD1 or TRBD2 (5 bases each). This CDR3 contains 15 residues. CDR1 is SGHNT and CDR2 is YENEEA in the germline V gene. V was cut by 4 bases and J by 2 bases, with 11 bases left in between. CDR3 loop: CASSSRDDNTGELFF. The CDR3 region has the DNA TGTGCCAGCAGCTCCCGGGACGATAACACCGGGGAGCTGTTTTTT.

This clonotype was recorded a few times. The chain combines TRBV20-1 with TRBJ2-3; TRBD1 might be the D (5 bases). The V end lost 4 bases, the J end lost 4 bases, and 18 bases lay between the germline ends. Germline V gene lookup returns CDR1 DFQATT and CDR2 SNEGSKA (reference sequence). This CDR3 contains 15 residues. The CDR3 DNA follows: TGCAGTGCTAAAGAAGGGGTCCCAGTTTCAGATACGCAGTATTTT. This codes for CSAKEGVPVSDTQYF.

V and J are TRBV19 and TRBJ1-5; 10 bases fit TRBD1. The J segment lost 7 bases and the V segment lost 2 bases, leaving 11 bases of the junction unmatched. Germline V gives CDR1 LNHDA, CDR2 SQIVND (reference sequence). This CDR3 comprises 17 residues. The CDR3 region is CASSIPQTGGSGQPQHF. The DNA of the CDR3 is TGTGCCAGTAGTATACCACAGACAGGGGGCTCTGGGCAGCCCCAGCATTTT.

The sample holds many counts of this clonotype. The chain has TRBV30 and TRBJ2-7; weak D call: TRBD2 (6 bases). Trimming removed 5 bases at V and 0 bases at J, with 14 bases between. The germline V gene encodes CDR1 GTSNPN and CDR2 SVGIG (reference sequence). The CDR3 totals 14 residues. The CDR3 is CAWGTPPASYEQYF. The CDR3 DNA sequence: TGTGCCTGGGGGACTCCTCCTGCCTCCTACGAGCAGTACTTC.